One sample yielded the 22 T cell receptor beta chains listed below, sequenced in a study of T cell responses to AZD1222 COVID-19 vaccine. The protocol was immunoSEQ multiplex PCR, while the TCRdb copy is restricted to in-frame clones and leaves out a portion. The sample shows approximately 120,000 clones, approximately 88% of them seen only once. The source material was peripheral blood, sampled on day 0 of MenACWY control vaccination. Receptor source: an adult in good health.

This clone was recorded once. The gene calls are TRBV6-1 and TRBJ1-1, with D uncertain. The ends were cut back, 4 bases at V and 0 bases at J, with 18 bases in the middle. Germline V lookup: CDR1 MNHNS, CDR2 SASEGT. The CDR3 is 17 residues long. The DNA of the CDR3 is TGTGCCAGCAGTGCGTTCCCGGAGAGACAAATGAACACTGAAGCTTTCTTT. Its protein is CASSAFPERQMNTEAFF.

V gene TRBV7-2 combines with J gene TRBJ1-4; a possible D gene is TRBD1 (6 bases). The V end lost 4 bases, the J end lost 4 bases, and 10 bases lay between the germline ends. The germline V gene encodes CDR1 SGHTA and CDR2 FQGNSA. This CDR3 region has 14 residues. The CDR3 loop is CASSYTGRNEKLFF. In nucleotides, the CDR3 is TGTGCCAGCAGCTACACAGGGCGTAATGAAAAACTGTTTTTT.

The V and J genes are TRBV5-6 and TRBJ2-2; D is undetermined. From germline, CDR1 is SGHDT and CDR2 YYEEEE. V gave up 0 bases and J gave up 4 bases, with 10 bases separating them. CDR3 length: 15 residues. CDR3 in amino acids: CASSLDPVATGELFF. DNA for the CDR3: TGTGCCAGCAGCTTGGATCCAGTAGCCACCGGGGAGCTGTTTTTT.

The gene calls are TRBV7-9 and TRBJ1-1, with 8 bases matching TRBD1. The junction had 7 bases not matched to a gene; V was cut back by 6 bases and J by 1 base. This CDR3 comprises 15 residues. The germline V gene has CDR1 SEHNR and CDR2 FQNEAQ (reference sequence). As DNA, the CDR3 is TGTGCCAGCAGGGGGAAAGGACAGGGGAACACTGAAGCTTTCTTT. Translating it yields CASRGKGQGNTEAFF. Full variable domain (rest looked up from reference TRBV7-9 and TRBJ1-1): DTGVSQNPRHKITKRGQNVTFRCDPISEHNRLYWYRQTLGQGPEFLTYFQNEAQLEKSRLLSDRFSAERPKGSFSTLEIQRTEQGDSAMYLCASRGKGQGNTEAFFGQGTRLTVV.

The V call is TRBV15, the J call TRBJ1-2, with D possibly matching TRBD1 (5 bases). The CDR3 is 13 amino acids. Germline values: CDR1 LNHNV, CDR2 YYDKDF (reference sequence). V lost 2 bases and J 3 bases, leaving 7 bases between the germline ends. Here the CDR3 reads CATSRQGDYGYTF. As DNA, the CDR3 is TGTGCCACCAGCAGACAGGGTGACTATGGCTACACCTTC.

The J gene is TRBJ1-3, the V gene TRBV28; D is ambiguous. The CDR3 runs 16 residues. Germline assignment: CDR1 MDHEN and CDR2 SYDVKM. Trimming shortened V by 4 bases and J by 0 bases, and 13 bases separated the two germline ends. The CDR3 loop is CASSSAGRYSGNTIYF. In DNA, the CDR3 is TGTGCCAGCAGTTCAGCAGGACGGTACTCTGGAAACACCATATATTTT.

For this clone: Distinct nucleotide sequences in the sample also encode this CDR3. The V and J genes are TRBV9 and TRBJ1-6, with a weak D call TRBD1 (6 bases). Germline values: CDR1 SGDLS, CDR2 YYNGEE. The CDR3 covers 15 residues. With 3 bases removed from V and 8 bases from J, the gap between germline ends came to 15 bases. The CDR3 coding sequence is TGTGCCAGCAGCGCCAGTGGGGGGGCTTATTCACCCCTCCACTTT. Protein product: CASSASGGAYSPLHF.

The CDR3 DNA reads as TGTGCCCTCAGTGCCCCAGGGGGCGGAAACACCATATATTTT. It codes for CALSAPGGGNTIYF. The chain has TRBV21-1 and TRBJ1-3; the table calls TRBD1, which could not be checked here. TRBV21-1 is a known pseudogene. The CDR3 has 14 residues.

The V gene is TRBV4-1, the J gene TRBJ2-2, with D perhaps matching TRBD2 (5 bases). Per germline, CDR1 MGHRA and CDR2 YSYEKL. This CDR3 is built from 16 residues. V was cut by 5 bases and J by 0 bases, with 13 bases left in between. The CDR3 loop is CASSWEIGANTGELFF. The CDR3 region has the DNA TGCGCCAGCAGCTGGGAGATCGGGGCGAACACCGGGGAGCTGTTTTTT.

Turning to this clone: Additional DNA sequences in this sample encode the identical CDR3. The J gene is TRBJ1-5, the V gene TRBV27, with TRBD1 as a possible D gene (5 bases). The germline gives CDR1 MNHEY, CDR2 SMNVEV (reference sequence). V lost 3 bases to trimming and J lost 3 bases, with 12 bases between them. This CDR3 has 15 amino acids. In DNA, the CDR3 is TGTGCCAGCAGTTTGGGGCCGCAATCCAATCAGCCCCAGCATTTT. It yields the protein CASSLGPQSNQPQHF.

The rearrangement joins TRBV30 to TRBJ2-7; 9 bases line up with TRBD1. This CDR3 contains 15 residues. Trimming at V came to 3 bases and at J to 1 base, leaving 7 bases not matched to a gene. Germline V gene sequence: CDR1 GTSNPN, CDR2 SVGIG (reference sequence). The CDR3: CAWSDHGQGSYEQYF. CDR3 coding DNA: TGTGCCTGGAGCGACCACGGACAGGGGTCCTACGAGCAGTACTTC. Complete variable domain (other parts from reference TRBV30 and TRBJ2-7): SQTIHQWPATLVQPVGSPLSLECTVEGTSNPNLYWYRQAAGRGLQLLFYSVGIGQISSEVPQNLSASRPQDRQFILSSKKLLLSDSGFYLCAWSDHGQGSYEQYFGPGTRLTVT.

This sequence joins TRBV3-1 (or the pseudogene TRBV3-2) and TRBJ1-1; D gene ambiguous. Germline-derived CDR1 and CDR2 are LGHDT and YNNKEL (reference sequence). V was clipped by 2 bases and J by 0 bases, with 7 bases between them. The CDR3 is 14 amino acids. The CDR3 nucleotides read TGTGCCAGCAGCCAAAGGACGGTGAACACTGAAGCTTTCTTT. The encoded protein is CASSQRTVNTEAFF.

This clone appeared a single time. This chain joins TRBV19 and TRBJ1-5, with 7 bases identical to TRBD1. CDR3 length equals 14 residues. Trimming removed 6 bases from V and 3 bases from J; junction bases left unmatched: 5. Germline CDR1 and CDR2: LNHDA and SQIVND (reference sequence). CDR3 nucleotides: TGTGCCAGTAGCACGGACAGGTACAATCAGCCCCAGCATTTT. Encoded protein: CASSTDRYNQPQHF.

The chain links TRBV3-1 (or the pseudogene TRBV3-2) to TRBJ1-2, with a tentative D call TRBD1 (5 bases). Germline lookup yields CDR1 LGHDT and CDR2 YNNKEL (reference sequence). V shed 3 bases and J shed 3 bases, with 8 bases lying between them. This CDR3 spans 13 amino acids. CDR3: CASSHMTDYGYTF. The DNA for the CDR3 is TGTGCCAGCAGCCACATGACAGACTATGGCTACACCTTC.

This chain links TRBV5-4 with TRBJ2-7, with TRBD2 matching over 7 bases. CDR3 length: 13 amino acids. Germline CDR1 reads SGHNT; CDR2 reads YYREEE (reference sequence). Germline trimming cut 4 bases from V and 3 bases from J; bases unmatched to any gene: 4. The CDR3 loop is CASSLGGFYEQYF. The DNA for the CDR3 is TGTGCCAGCAGCCTCGGGGGGTTCTACGAGCAGTACTTC.

This chain uses TRBV6-2 or TRBV6-3 with TRBJ2-7; no firm D call. There are 12 residues in the CDR3. Germline V gene data show CDR1 as MNHEY and CDR2 as SVGEGT. V lost 5 bases and J 6 bases, leaving 11 bases between the germline ends. CDR3 sequence reads: CASSIRSGEQYF. For the CDR3, the DNA is TGTGCCAGCAGTATCAGGTCCGGCGAGCAGTACTTC.

The chain joins TRBV7-2 to TRBJ2-5; 8 positions agree with TRBD1. The CDR3 extends over 12 amino acids. With 7 bases clipped from V and 13 bases from J, the junction kept 11 bases outside the gene matches. Germline CDR1 is SGHTA and CDR2 is FQGNSA. CDR3 in DNA: TGTGCCAGCACCGAACCTGACAGGGGATGGTACTTC. As protein: CASTEPDRGWYF.

This sequence joins TRBV30 and TRBJ1-1, with 7 bases lining up with TRBD1. The V gene's germline CDR1 is GTSNPN and CDR2 SVGIG (reference sequence). V gave up 3 bases and J gave up 6 bases; unmatched junction bases: 4. There are 12 residues in the CDR3. In DNA form, the CDR3 reads TGTGCCTGGAGAGCAACAGGGGCTGAAGCTTTCTTT. It codes for CAWRATGAEAFF.

V is TRBV7-9 and J is TRBJ2-7; TRBD2 might be the D (5 bases). The germline CDR1 and CDR2 sequences are SEHNR and FQNEAQ (reference sequence). This CDR3 has 13 amino acids. V dropped 6 bases and J dropped 7 bases, with 16 bases sitting between them. The CDR3 DNA sequence: TGTGCCAGCAGTCCAGCCCCGGGCGGGGAGCAGTACTTC. It encodes CASSPAPGGEQYF.

The chain joins TRBV6-6 to TRBJ2-1; D not certain. Germline-derived CDR1 and CDR2 are MNHNY and SVGAGI (reference sequence). This CDR3 has 15 amino acids. The V gene lost 0 bases and the J gene lost 6 bases, with 12 bases spanning the gap. CDR3 residues: CASSYSRTDPNEQFF. The CDR3 DNA reads as TGTGCCAGCAGTTACTCCCGGACCGACCCCAATGAGCAGTTCTTC.

CDR3: CASRQGQGSYNEQFF. CDR3 nucleotide sequence: TGCGCCAGCAGGCAGGGACAGGGGTCCTACAATGAGCAGTTCTTC. The chain joins TRBV5-1 to TRBJ2-1; TRBD1 aligns across 10 bases. The germline V gene has CDR1 SGHRS and CDR2 YFSETQ. J gave up 1 base and V 5 bases, and 3 bases lay outside the gene matches. The CDR3 loop spans 15 amino acids.

The chain employs TRBV6-1 and TRBJ1-5, with 7 bases that match TRBD1. V trimming: 3 bases; J trimming: 5 bases; junction bases outside the gene matches: 10. This CDR3 contains 16 residues. Germline V gene sequence: CDR1 MNHNS, CDR2 SASEGT. CDR3 coding DNA: TGTGCCAGCAGTGACCCCGGGACAGTAATTTATCAGCCCCAGCATTTT. Protein: CASSDPGTVIYQPQHF.